These T cell receptor beta chains were read from a single sample in a study of cytomegalovirus exposure and HLA in healthy donors. Sequenced by immunoSEQ multiplex PCR; TCRdb stores in-frame clones only, minus some. The sample has 160,000 or so clones, 70% to 80% seen once; the top ten hold approximately 1%. Sequencing was performed on PBMCs. The source is a woman between 40 and 55 years old in good health and CMV-seronegative. Both conserved end residues are part of each CDR3. Fields, in order: J gene, V gene, D gene, clone size, CDR3 protein, CDR3 DNA. A D gene is named only where the DNA matches it firmly. Only some rows state a clone size, as once, few, many or a class for expanded clones.

>TRBJ2-1|TRBV2|-|-
CASSEEGWGEQFF
TGTGCCAGCAGTGAGGAGGGATGGGGTGAGCAGTTCTTC
>TRBJ2-2|TRBV6-1|TRBD1|-
CASSAGQGNTGELFF
TGTGCCAGCAGTGCAGGACAGGGGAACACCGGGGAGCTGTTTTTT
>TRBJ2-6|TRBV10-3|-|once
CAIGAGGANVLTF
TGTGCCATCGGGGCCGGTGGGGCCAACGTCCTGACTTTC
>TRBJ1-1|TRBV7-9|TRBD1|-
CASSDGQAFLNTEAFF
TGTGCCAGCAGCGACGGACAGGCCTTTTTGAACACTGAAGCTTTCTTT
>TRBJ2-3|TRBV2|-|few
CASKGAASGYTDTQYF
TGTGCCAGCAAGGGGGCGGCTAGCGGGTACACAGATACGCAGTATTTT
>TRBJ2-1|TRBV11-3|-|-
CASSPGGYNEQFF
TGTGCCAGCAGCCCCGGTGGTTACAATGAGCAGTTCTTC
>TRBJ2-1|TRBV4-2|TRBD2|-
CASSQEFLAGGDNEQFF
TGTGCCAGCAGCCAAGAGTTTCTAGCGGGAGGGGACAATGAGCAGTTCTTC
>TRBJ2-1|TRBV6-1|TRBD1|-
CASSEWGQGRRDNEQFF
TGTGCCAGCAGTGAATGGGGACAGGGCAGAAGGGACAATGAGCAGTTCTTC
>TRBJ1-2|TRBV5-1|-|-
CASSPRLDIFGYTF
TGCGCCAGCAGCCCCCGACTGGACATATTCGGCTACACCTTC
>TRBJ2-3|TRBV11-2|-|-
CASSLVGGSTDTQYF
TGTGCCAGCAGCTTAGTAGGGGGATCCACAGATACGCAGTATTTT
>TRBJ2-5|TRBV6-5|-|-
CASSREQGKETQYF
TGTGCCAGCAGCCGAGAGCAGGGAAAGGAGACCCAGTACTTC
>TRBJ2-5|TRBV6-5|-|-
CASSYSGARETQYF
TGTGCCAGCAGTTACTCTGGTGCCAGGGAGACCCAGTACTTC
>TRBJ2-7|TRBV9|TRBD1|-
CASSPSGQNLNEQYF
TGTGCCAGCAGCCCCTCGGGACAGAACTTAAACGAGCAGTACTTC
>TRBJ2-5|TRBV14|TRBD2|-
CASSHRTGLAVQETQYF
TGTGCCAGCAGCCACAGGACGGGACTAGCGGTACAAGAGACCCAGTACTTC
>TRBJ2-5|TRBV20-1|-|-
CSARVEETQYF
TGCAGTGCTAGGGTAGAGGAGACCCAGTACTTC
>TRBJ2-7|TRBV18|-|-
CASSPREGLSYEQYF
TGTGCCAGCTCACCACGGGAAGGACTCTCCTACGAGCAGTACTTC
>TRBJ2-7|TRBV5-1|-|few
CASSFAGAYEQYF
TGCGCCAGCAGCTTTGCCGGTGCCTACGAGCAGTACTTC
>TRBJ1-4|TRBV7-9|-|-
CASSPGMANEKLFF
TGTGCCAGCAGCCCAGGGATGGCTAATGAAAAACTGTTTTTT
>TRBJ2-2|TRBV11-3|TRBD1|-
CASSSNQGAKTGELFF
TGTGCCAGCAGCTCAAACCAGGGGGCGAAGACCGGGGAGCTGTTTTTT
>TRBJ2-7|TRBV19|TRBD1|-
CASSIRDSSYEQYF
TGTGCCAGTAGTATCAGGGACAGCTCCTACGAGCAGTACTTC
>TRBJ1-1|TRBV4-1|-|-
CASSQGEKTEAFF
TGCGCCAGCAGCCAAGGAGAGAAGACTGAAGCTTTCTTT
>TRBJ2-7|TRBV30|TRBD1|-
CAWDRDRGYEQYF
TGTGCCTGGGACCGGGACAGGGGATACGAGCAGTACTTC
>TRBJ1-5|TRBV30|-|few
CAWSKTVAYQPQHF
TGTGCCTGGAGTAAGACAGTAGCTTATCAGCCCCAGCATTTT
>TRBJ2-1|TRBV18|TRBD2|-
CASSPGLAHYNEQFF
TGTGCCAGCTCACCAGGACTAGCCCACTACAATGAGCAGTTCTTC
>TRBJ1-2|TRBV5-4|TRBD1|-
CASRHDREPYGYTF
TGTGCCAGCAGGCACGACAGGGAGCCCTATGGCTACACCTTC
>TRBJ2-2|TRBV7-8|-|-
CASSLARRGEGGELFF
TGTGCCAGCAGCTTAGCGCGCAGGGGAGAAGGCGGGGAGCTGTTTTTT
>TRBJ2-3|TRBV9|-|-
CASSESGLSTDTQYF
TGTGCCAGCAGCGAATCGGGACTCAGCACAGATACGCAGTATTTT
>TRBJ2-7|TRBV6-1|TRBD2|-
CASSTLAGGPGEQYF
TGTGCCAGCAGTACCCTAGCGGGAGGGCCAGGGGAGCAGTACTTC
>TRBJ1-4|TRBV6-1|-|-
CASSGSGTQGEKLFF
TGTGCCAGCAGTGGATCCGGGACACAAGGGGAAAAACTGTTTTTT
>TRBJ2-1|TRBV7-2|TRBD2|few
CASSPTSGSYNEQFF
TGTGCCAGCAGCCCGACTAGCGGGTCTTACAATGAGCAGTTCTTC
>TRBJ2-5|TRBV2|-|-
CASSDGGTQYF
TGTGCCAGCAGTGATGGCGGGACCCAGTACTTC
>TRBJ2-1|TRBV30|-|-
CAWSVLFPNEQFF
TGTGCCTGGAGTGTACTTTTCCCCAATGAGCAGTTCTTC
>TRBJ2-5|TRBV5-4|TRBD1|-
CASSRSGTEETQYF
TGTGCCAGCAGCAGATCCGGGACAGAAGAGACCCAGTACTTC
>TRBJ1-5|TRBV7-9|-|-
CASSSGNNQPQHF
TGTGCCAGCAGCTCCGGGAACAATCAGCCCCAGCATTTT
>TRBJ2-2|TRBV19|-|-
CASHPGGTGELFF
TGTGCCAGTCACCCCGGCGGGACCGGGGAGCTGTTTTTT
>TRBJ1-2|TRBV5-1|TRBD1|-
CASSLGQGRESYTF
TGCGCCAGCAGCTTGGGACAGGGGCGGGAAAGCTACACCTTC